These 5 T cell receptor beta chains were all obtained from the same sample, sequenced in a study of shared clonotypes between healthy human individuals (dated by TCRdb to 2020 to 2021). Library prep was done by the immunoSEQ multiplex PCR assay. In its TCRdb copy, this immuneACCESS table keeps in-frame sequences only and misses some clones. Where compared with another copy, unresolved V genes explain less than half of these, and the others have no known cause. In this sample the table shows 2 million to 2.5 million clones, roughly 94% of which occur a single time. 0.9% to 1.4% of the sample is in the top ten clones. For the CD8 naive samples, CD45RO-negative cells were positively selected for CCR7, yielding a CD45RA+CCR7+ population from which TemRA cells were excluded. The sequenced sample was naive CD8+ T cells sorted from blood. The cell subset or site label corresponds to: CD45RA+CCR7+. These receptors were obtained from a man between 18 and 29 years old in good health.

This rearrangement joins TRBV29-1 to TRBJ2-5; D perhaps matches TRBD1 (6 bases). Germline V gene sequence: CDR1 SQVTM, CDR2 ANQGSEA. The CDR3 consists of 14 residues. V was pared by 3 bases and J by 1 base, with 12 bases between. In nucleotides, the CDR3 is TGCAGCGTTGAGGACAGCAGGAGCCAAGAGACCCAGTACTTC. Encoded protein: CSVEDSRSQETQYF.

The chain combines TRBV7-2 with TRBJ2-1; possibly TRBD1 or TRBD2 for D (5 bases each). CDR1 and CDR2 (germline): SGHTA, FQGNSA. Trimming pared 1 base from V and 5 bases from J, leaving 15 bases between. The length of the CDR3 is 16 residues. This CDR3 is CASSLGDQGWDNEQFF. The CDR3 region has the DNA TGTGCCAGCAGCTTAGGGGACCAAGGGTGGGACAATGAGCAGTTCTTC.

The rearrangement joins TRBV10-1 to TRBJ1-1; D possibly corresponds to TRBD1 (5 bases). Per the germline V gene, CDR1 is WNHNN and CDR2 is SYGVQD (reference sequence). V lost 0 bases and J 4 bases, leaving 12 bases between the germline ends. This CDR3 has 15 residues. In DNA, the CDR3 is TGCGCCAGCAGTGAGTCGAGGCAGGGATTCACTGAAGCTTTCTTT. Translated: CASSESRQGFTEAFF.

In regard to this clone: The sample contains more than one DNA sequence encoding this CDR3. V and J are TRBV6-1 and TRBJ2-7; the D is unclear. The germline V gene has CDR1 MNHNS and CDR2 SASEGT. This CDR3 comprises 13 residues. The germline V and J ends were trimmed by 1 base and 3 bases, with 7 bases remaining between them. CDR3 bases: TGTGCCAGCAGTGAAGGCGGAAGCTACGAGCAGTACTTC. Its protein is CASSEGGSYEQYF.

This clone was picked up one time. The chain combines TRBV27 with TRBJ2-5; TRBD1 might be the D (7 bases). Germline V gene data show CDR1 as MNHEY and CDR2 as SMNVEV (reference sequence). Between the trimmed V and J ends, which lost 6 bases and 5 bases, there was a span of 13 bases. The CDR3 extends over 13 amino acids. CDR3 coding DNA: TGTGCCAGCAGGCTCGCAGGGGGGGAGACCCAGTACTTC. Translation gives CASRLAGGETQYF.